This is a list of T cell receptor beta chains from one sample in a study of post-analysis software for immune sequencing data. Each CDR3 protein is one row after TCRdb ran MiXCR on the PCR reads. The sample yields fewer than 850,000 distinct CDR3 sequences, about 32% seen once. The specimen sequenced was blood. These receptors all stem from a girl between 5 and 17 years old with multiple sclerosis. Both conserved end residues are part of each CDR3. Fields, in order: D gene, V gene, J gene, clone size, CDR3 DNA, CDR3 protein. The D gene is left open where the match is weak. Size values are once, few and many counts, or a class for expanded clones, and some rows have none.

D gene: TRBD2; V gene: TRBV11-2; J gene: TRBJ2-5; clone size: .; CDR3 DNA: TGTGCCAGCAGCCCTCGGGGGGACGGGGAGACCCAGTACTTC; CDR3 protein: CASSPRGDGETQYF
D gene: TRBD2; V gene: TRBV4-1; J gene: TRBJ2-3; clone size: once; CDR3 DNA: TGCGCCAGCAGCCAAGTGACCGGGACTAGCGGGGCGACAGATACGCAGTATTTT; CDR3 protein: CASSQVTGTSGATDTQYF
D gene: .; V gene: TRBV7-2; J gene: TRBJ2-7; clone size: .; CDR3 DNA: TGTGCCAGCAGCTTAGGCGGCGAGGGCTCCTACGAGCAGTACTTC; CDR3 protein: CASSLGGEGSYEQYF
D gene: TRBD1; V gene: TRBV29-1; J gene: TRBJ1-2; clone size: few; CDR3 DNA: TGCAGCGTTGAACAGACAGGGACGGTTGGAAATGGCTACACCTTC; CDR3 protein: CSVEQTGTVGNGYTF
D gene: .; V gene: TRBV24-1; J gene: TRBJ2-6; clone size: few; CDR3 DNA: TGTGCCACCAGTGACTCCCAGGGACCTCTTCGGGCCAACGTCCTGACTTTC; CDR3 protein: CATSDSQGPLRANVLTF
D gene: TRBD1; V gene: TRBV20-1; J gene: TRBJ2-3; clone size: few; CDR3 DNA: TGCAGTGCTAGAACCAGAGGGGGCAGCACAGATACGCAGTATTTT; CDR3 protein: CSARTRGGSTDTQYF
D gene: .; V gene: TRBV7-9; J gene: TRBJ2-1; clone size: few; CDR3 DNA: TGTGCCAGCAGCCCGGTGGGGATCACCTACAATGAGCAGTTCTTC; CDR3 protein: CASSPVGITYNEQFF
D gene: TRBD1; V gene: TRBV4-1; J gene: TRBJ1-2; clone size: few; CDR3 DNA: TGCGCCAGCAGCGAAGCTCCGGGACAGGGGATCTATGGCTACACCTTC; CDR3 protein: CASSEAPGQGIYGYTF
D gene: .; V gene: TRBV5-5; J gene: TRBJ2-7; clone size: few; CDR3 DNA: TGTGCCAGCAGCCTCGCTGACAGTCTCGCCTACGAGCAGTACTTC; CDR3 protein: CASSLADSLAYEQYF
D gene: .; V gene: TRBV5-6; J gene: TRBJ1-4; clone size: .; CDR3 DNA: TGTGCCAGCAGCTTGAAGGGGTCTAATGAAAAACTGTTTTTT; CDR3 protein: CASSLKGSNEKLFF
D gene: .; V gene: TRBV5-1; J gene: TRBJ1-1; clone size: few; CDR3 DNA: TGCGCCAGCAGCTTACAGGGAATGGTGGGCACTGAAGCTTTCTTT; CDR3 protein: CASSLQGMVGTEAFF